These 4 T cell receptor beta chains were sequenced from one sample in a study of blood T cell repertoires in COVID-19. Method: immunoSEQ multiplex PCR; TCRdb's copy keeps in-frame clones and lacks some. The sample holds about 97,000 clones, roughly 85% seen once. The sample taken for sequencing was peripheral blood. Receptors originate from a woman in her 70s with active or convalescent COVID-19.

This clone appeared a few times. The chain is built from TRBV2 and TRBJ1-1; 7 bases agree with TRBD1. This CDR3 contains 15 residues. Germline V gene data show CDR1 as SNHLY and CDR2 as FYNNEI. The V and J ends lost 6 bases and 1 base, in that order; junction bases with no gene match: 8. The CDR3 sequence is CASRVLGGANTEAFF. CDR3 coding DNA: TGTGCCAGCAGGGTATTAGGGGGCGCGAACACTGAAGCTTTCTTT. Full variable domain (rest looked up from reference TRBV2 and TRBJ1-1): EPEVTQTPSHQVTQMGQEVILRCVPISNHLYFYWYRQILGQKVEFLVSFYNNEISEKSEIFDDQFSVERPDGSNFTLKIRSTKLEDSAMYFCASRVLGGANTEAFFGQGTRLTVV.

The chain uses TRBV6-6 and TRBJ1-1; a possible D gene is TRBD1 (5 bases). The germline CDR1 and CDR2 sequences are MNHNY and SVGAGI (reference sequence). Trimming took off 7 bases at V and 0 bases at J, with 15 bases between the two ends. The CDR3 is made up of 15 amino acids. The CDR3 loop is CASTEDMALNTEAFF. In DNA form, the CDR3 reads TGTGCCAGCACCGAGGACATGGCATTGAACACTGAAGCTTTCTTT.

This chain uses TRBV5-5 with TRBJ1-3; unclear D gene. The ends were cut back, 5 bases at V and 4 bases at J, with 13 bases in the middle. This CDR3 has 14 residues. Germline CDR1 is SGHKS and CDR2 is YYEKEE (reference sequence). In DNA form, the CDR3 reads TGTGCCAGCAGTTCCGGGTCATTAGGAAACACCATATATTTT. Its protein is CASSSGSLGNTIYF. The entire variable domain, with the rest obtained from reference TRBV5-5 and TRBJ1-3, is as follows: DAGVTQSPTHLIKTRGQQVTLRCSPISGHKSVSWYQQVLGQGPQFIFQYYEKEERGRGNFPDRFSARQFPNYSSELNVNALLLGDSALYLCASSSGSLGNTIYFGEGSWLTVV.

This rearrangement joins TRBV6-6 to TRBJ1-2; 7 nucleotides align to TRBD1. The CDR3 is 12 residues long. Germline CDR1 and CDR2: MNHNY and SVGAGI (reference sequence). V lost 2 bases, J lost 6 bases, and 0 bases stayed unmatched. The CDR3 here is CASSYDRDGYTF. In DNA form, the CDR3 reads TGTGCCAGCAGTTACGACAGGGATGGCTACACCTTC.